This T cell receptor (beta chain) is drawn from a study of T cells after yellow fever vaccination. TCRdb redid the calling of the 5' RACE reads with MiXCR, one entry per CDR3 protein. The sample carries about 120,000 distinct CDR3 sequences, approximately 8.4% recorded once. This clonotype was seen a few times. The sample in question was CD8+ T cells sorted from PBMCs, obtained on the day of the yellow fever booster vaccination. This receptor was obtained from a man between 18 and 29 years old who received the YFV17D yellow fever vaccine.

The CDR3: CASSFSQGAQETQYF. CDR3 DNA sequence: TGTGCCAGCAGCTTTTCGCAGGGAGCCCAAGAGACCCAGTACTTC. V is TRBV7-6 and J is TRBJ2-5; D possibly matches TRBD1 or TRBD2 (5 bases each). Germline values: CDR1 SGHVS, CDR2 FNYEAQ. The V end was cut by 3 bases, the J end by 1 base, with 12 bases between. The CDR3 runs 15 residues.